Following are 12 T cell receptor beta chains from one sample sequenced in a study of T cell responses to AZD1222 COVID-19 vaccine. Profiling relied on immunoSEQ multiplex PCR, and the TCRdb table lists in-frame clones only, not all of them. The sample shows about 150,000 clones, about 92% of them seen only once. Sequences were derived from peripheral blood, sampled on day 0 of AZD1222 vaccination. The receptors shown here come from an adult in good health.

This clone was recorded a few times. The chain is built from TRBV5-4 and TRBJ1-2, with a possible D match to TRBD1 (6 bases). Germline CDR1 and CDR2: SGHNT and YYREEE (reference sequence). The CDR3 is 14 residues long. The ends were cut back, 5 bases at V and 8 bases at J, with 19 bases in the middle. CDR3 sequence reads: CASRLDRDIRGYTF. DNA of the CDR3: TGTGCCAGCAGACTTGACCGGGACATAAGAGGCTACACCTTC.

This chain uses TRBV29-1 with TRBJ1-1; a possible D gene is TRBD1 (6 bases). Looked up from germline, CDR1 is SQVTM and CDR2 is ANQGSEA. This CDR3 spans 14 amino acids. Written as DNA, the CDR3 is TGCAGACCCTTAGGGGGACTCTTGGGCACTGAAGCTTTCTTT. It codes for CRPLGGLLGTEAFF.

This chain uses TRBV9 with TRBJ2-1, with a possible D match to TRBD2 (5 bases). Germline V lookup: CDR1 SGDLS, CDR2 YYNGEE. V lost 6 bases to trimming and J lost 0 bases, with 13 bases between them. The length of the CDR3 is 15 residues. The CDR3 is CASNRKGASYNEQFF. In nucleotides, the CDR3 is TGTGCCAGCAACCGAAAGGGAGCCTCCTACAATGAGCAGTTCTTC. Looking up the rest from reference TRBV9 and TRBJ2-1 gives the full variable domain: DSGVTQTPKHLITATGQRVTLRCSPRSGDLSVYWYQQSLDQGLQFLIQYYNGEERAKGNILERFSAQQFPDLHSELNLSSLELGDSALYFCASNRKGASYNEQFFGPGTRLTVL.

The CDR3 here is CASRGTNSYEQYF. CDR3 coding DNA: TGTGCCAGCAGAGGGACAAATTCCTACGAGCAGTACTTC. V usage is TRBV2 and J usage is TRBJ2-7, with D possibly TRBD1 on 6 matching bases. V lost 6 bases to trimming and J lost 1 base, with 10 bases between them. The CDR3 extends over 13 amino acids. Germline lookup yields CDR1 SNHLY and CDR2 FYNNEI.

The chain combines TRBV5-6 with TRBJ1-1, with D tentatively TRBD1 (6 bases). V was trimmed by 6 bases and J by 4 bases, leaving 16 bases between them. There are 14 residues in the CDR3. Germline V gene data show CDR1 as SGHDT and CDR2 as YYEEEE. The CDR3: CASTGTIWGTEAFF. Here the CDR3 DNA reads TGTGCCAGCACCGGGACAATTTGGGGCACTGAAGCTTTCTTT.

The genes are TRBV13 and TRBJ1-6; D remains unclear. The CDR3 is 17 amino acids. V was clipped by 2 bases and J by 9 bases, with 20 bases between them. Germline V gene sequence: CDR1 PRHDT, CDR2 FYEKMQ (reference sequence). CDR3 nucleotide sequence: TGTGCCAGCAGCTTAAGAGGGAAAGGATCGGGCGGTTCACCCCTCCACTTT. This sequence encodes CASSLRGKGSGGSPLHF.

The rearrangement uses TRBV19 and TRBJ1-1; D may be TRBD1 (5 bases). The CDR3 totals 18 residues. Germline CDR1 is LNHDA and CDR2 is SQIVND (reference sequence). Trimming cost V 5 bases and J 1 base, with 23 bases left between them. The CDR3 DNA sequence: TGTGCCAGTAGTCCTAGAGGGACTCCTGGTGGGGGGAACACTGAAGCTTTCTTT. Protein sequence: CASSPRGTPGGGNTEAFF.

The sample holds a few counts of this clone. The chain carries TRBV3-1 (or the pseudogene TRBV3-2) and TRBJ2-7; D is uncertain. V shed 2 bases and J shed 0 bases, with 8 bases lying between them. The CDR3 consists of 14 residues. Per germline, CDR1 LGHDT and CDR2 YNNKEL (reference sequence). CDR3 sequence (DNA): TGTGCCAGCAGCCAATCATGGACCTCCTACGAGCAGTACTTC. Its translation is CASSQSWTSYEQYF.

The chain joins TRBV6-1 to TRBJ2-4, with 10 bases lining up with TRBD1. The germline CDR1 and CDR2 sequences are MNHNS and SASEGT. The length of the CDR3 is 16 residues. V shed 4 bases, J shed 8 bases, and the junction held 11 bases outside the gene matches. The CDR3 sequence is CASSAGDRGVKDIQYF. CDR3 in DNA: TGTGCCAGCAGTGCTGGGGACAGGGGTGTAAAGGACATTCAGTACTTC.

The CDR3 loop is CTSSHGLAGVFQFF. The CDR3 DNA follows: TGCACCAGCAGCCATGGACTAGCGGGAGTCTTCCAGTTCTTC. This sequence joins TRBV1 and TRBJ2-1; the table's D call, TRBD2, was not checked against the DNA. TRBV1 corresponds to a pseudogene. The CDR3 consists of 14 residues.

The chain uses TRBV15 and TRBJ2-1, with D perhaps matching TRBD1 (5 bases). V lost 2 bases and J 9 bases, leaving 11 bases between the germline ends. The CDR3 is 13 amino acids. The germline gives CDR1 LNHNV, CDR2 YYDKDF (reference sequence). CDR3 nucleotides: TGTGCCACCAGCAGATCCCAGGGTCGTGAGCAGTTCTTC. Amino acid sequence: CATSRSQGREQFF.

V gene TRBV19 combines with J gene TRBJ2-7; D unresolved. Trimming removed 3 bases from V and 6 bases from J, with 9 bases in between. CDR1 LNHDA and CDR2 SQIVND come from the germline V gene (reference sequence). This CDR3 spans 12 amino acids. The CDR3 nucleotides are TGTGCCAGTAGTATTTTGTTTGGCGAGCAGTACTTC. This gives the protein CASSILFGEQYF.